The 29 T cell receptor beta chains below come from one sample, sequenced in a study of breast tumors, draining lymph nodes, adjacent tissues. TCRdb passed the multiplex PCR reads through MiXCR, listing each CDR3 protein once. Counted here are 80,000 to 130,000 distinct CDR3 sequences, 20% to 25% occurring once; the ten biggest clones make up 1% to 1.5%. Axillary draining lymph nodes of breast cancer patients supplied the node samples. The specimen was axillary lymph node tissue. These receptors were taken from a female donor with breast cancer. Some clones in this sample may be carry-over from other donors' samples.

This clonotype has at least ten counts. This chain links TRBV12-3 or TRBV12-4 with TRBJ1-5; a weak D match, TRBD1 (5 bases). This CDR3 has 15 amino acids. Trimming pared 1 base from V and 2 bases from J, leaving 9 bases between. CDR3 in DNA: TGTGCCAGCAGTTTAGGGGGACTGCGCAATCAGCCCCAGCATTTT. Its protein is CASSLGGLRNQPQHF.

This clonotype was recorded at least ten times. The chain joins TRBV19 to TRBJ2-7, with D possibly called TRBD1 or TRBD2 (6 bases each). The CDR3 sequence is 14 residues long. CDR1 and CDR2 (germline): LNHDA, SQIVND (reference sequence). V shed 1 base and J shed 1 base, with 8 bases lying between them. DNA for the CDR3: TGTGCCAGTAGTATAGCGGGGGCGTCCTACGAGCAGTACTTC. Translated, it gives CASSIAGASYEQYF.

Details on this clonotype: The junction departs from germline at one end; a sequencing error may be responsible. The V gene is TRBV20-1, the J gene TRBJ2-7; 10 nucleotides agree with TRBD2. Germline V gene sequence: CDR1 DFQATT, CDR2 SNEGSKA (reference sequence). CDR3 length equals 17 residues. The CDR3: CSASPTSGTRKGNSEHF. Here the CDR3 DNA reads TGCAGTGCTAGTCCTACTAGCGGGACCCGGAAAGGAAATTCCGAGCACTTC.

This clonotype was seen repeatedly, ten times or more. The CDR3 bases are TGTGCCAGCAGGAAAACAGGGGGCGGCAACAATGAGCAGTTCTTC. Its protein is CASRKTGGGNNEQFF. J is TRBJ2-1 and V is TRBV2; 9 bases agree with TRBD1. CDR1 is SNHLY, CDR2 FYNNEI, per germline. The length of the CDR3 is 15 residues. Losses at the gene ends were 6 bases for V and 5 bases for J; bases not matched to a gene: 8.

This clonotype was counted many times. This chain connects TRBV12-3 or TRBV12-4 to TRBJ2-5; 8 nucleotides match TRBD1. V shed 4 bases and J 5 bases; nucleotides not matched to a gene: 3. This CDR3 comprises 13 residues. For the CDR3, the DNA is TGTGCCAGCAGTTACCGGGACAGGGAGACCCAGTACTTC. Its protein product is CASSYRDRETQYF.

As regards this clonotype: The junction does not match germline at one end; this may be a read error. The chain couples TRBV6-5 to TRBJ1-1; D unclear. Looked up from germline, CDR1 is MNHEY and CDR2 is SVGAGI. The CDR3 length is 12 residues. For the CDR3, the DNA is TGTGCCAGCAGTTATTCGCTAAGTCGAATGGTCTTT. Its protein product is CASSYSLSRMVF.

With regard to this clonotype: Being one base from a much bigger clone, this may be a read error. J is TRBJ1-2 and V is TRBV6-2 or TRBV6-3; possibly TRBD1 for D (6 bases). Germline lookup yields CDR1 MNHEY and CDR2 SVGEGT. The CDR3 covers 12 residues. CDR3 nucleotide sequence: TGTGCCAGCAGTGACAGGAACTGTGGCTACACCTTC. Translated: CASSDRNCGYTF.

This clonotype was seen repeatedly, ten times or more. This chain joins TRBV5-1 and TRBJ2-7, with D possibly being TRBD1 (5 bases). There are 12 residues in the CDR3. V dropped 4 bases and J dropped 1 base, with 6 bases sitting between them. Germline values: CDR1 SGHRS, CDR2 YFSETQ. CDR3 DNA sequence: TGCGCCAGCAGCCCAGGGTCCTACGAGCAGTACTTC. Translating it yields CASSPGSYEQYF. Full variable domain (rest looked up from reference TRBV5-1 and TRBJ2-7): KAGVTQTPRYLIKTRGQQVTLSCSPISGHRSVSWYQQTPGQGLQFLFEYFSETQRNKGNFPGRFSGRQFSNSRSEMNVSTLELGDSALYLCASSPGSYEQYFGPGTRLTVT.

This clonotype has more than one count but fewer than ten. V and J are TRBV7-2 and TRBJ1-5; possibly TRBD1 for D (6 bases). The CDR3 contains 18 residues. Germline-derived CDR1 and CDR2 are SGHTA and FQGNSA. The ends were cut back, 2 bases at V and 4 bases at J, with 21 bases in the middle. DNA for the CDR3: TGTGCCAGCAGCTTATCGGTCAGGGATAGGGGGACAAATCAGCCCCAGCATTTT. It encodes CASSLSVRDRGTNQPQHF.

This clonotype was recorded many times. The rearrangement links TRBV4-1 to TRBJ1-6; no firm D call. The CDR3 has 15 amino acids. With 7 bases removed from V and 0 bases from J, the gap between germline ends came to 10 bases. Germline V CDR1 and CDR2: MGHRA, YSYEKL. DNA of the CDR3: TGCGCCAGCACCGAGGGCAGCTCCTATAATTCACCCCTCCACTTT. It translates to CASTEGSSYNSPLHF.

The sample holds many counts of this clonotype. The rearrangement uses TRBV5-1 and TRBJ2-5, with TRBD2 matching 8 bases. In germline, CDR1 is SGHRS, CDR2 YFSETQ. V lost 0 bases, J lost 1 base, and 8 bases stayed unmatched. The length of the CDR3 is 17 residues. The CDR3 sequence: CASSLGGSGGTQETQYF. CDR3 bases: TGCGCCAGCAGCTTGGGTGGCAGCGGGGGCACCCAAGAGACCCAGTACTTC. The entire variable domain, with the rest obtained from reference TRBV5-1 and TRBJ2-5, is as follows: KAGVTQTPRYLIKTRGQQVTLSCSPISGHRSVSWYQQTPGQGLQFLFEYFSETQRNKGNFPGRFSGRQFSNSRSEMNVSTLELGDSALYLCASSLGGSGGTQETQYFGPGTRLLVL.

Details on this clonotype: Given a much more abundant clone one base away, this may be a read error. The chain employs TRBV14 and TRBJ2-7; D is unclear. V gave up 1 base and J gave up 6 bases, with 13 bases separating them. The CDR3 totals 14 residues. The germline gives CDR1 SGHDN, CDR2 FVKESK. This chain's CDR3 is CASSQGFHNCEQYF. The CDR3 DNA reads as TGTGCCAGCAGCCAAGGGTTCCATAACTGCGAGCAGTACTTC. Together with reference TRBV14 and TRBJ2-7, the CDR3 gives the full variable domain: EAGVTQFPSHSVIEKGQTVTLRCDPISGHDNLYWYRRVMGKEIKFLLHFVKESKQDESGMPNNRFLAERTGGTYSTLKVQPAELEDSGVYFCASSQGFHNCEQYFGPGTRLTVT.

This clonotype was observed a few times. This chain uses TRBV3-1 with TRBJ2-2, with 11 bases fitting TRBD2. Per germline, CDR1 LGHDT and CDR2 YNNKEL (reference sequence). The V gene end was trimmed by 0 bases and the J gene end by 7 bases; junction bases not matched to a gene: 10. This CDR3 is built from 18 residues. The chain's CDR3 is CASSQDRLAGGPIGELFF. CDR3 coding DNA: TGTGCCAGCAGCCAAGATCGGTTAGCGGGAGGGCCTATCGGGGAGCTGTTTTTT.

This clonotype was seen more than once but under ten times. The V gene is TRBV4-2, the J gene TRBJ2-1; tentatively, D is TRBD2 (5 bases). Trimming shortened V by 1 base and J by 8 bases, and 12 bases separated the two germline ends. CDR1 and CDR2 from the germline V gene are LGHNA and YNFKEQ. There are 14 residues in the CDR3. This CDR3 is CASSQVWGVDEQFF. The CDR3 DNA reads TGTGCCAGCAGCCAAGTTTGGGGAGTGGATGAGCAGTTCTTC.

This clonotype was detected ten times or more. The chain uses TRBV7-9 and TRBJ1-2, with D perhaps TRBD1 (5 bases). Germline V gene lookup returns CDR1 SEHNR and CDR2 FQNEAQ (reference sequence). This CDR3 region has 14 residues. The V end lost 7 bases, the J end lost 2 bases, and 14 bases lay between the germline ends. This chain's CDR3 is CASKIPGRNYGYTF. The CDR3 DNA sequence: TGTGCCAGCAAGATTCCGGGGCGAAACTATGGCTACACCTTC. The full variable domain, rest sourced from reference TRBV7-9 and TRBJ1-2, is DTGVSQNPRHKITKRGQNVTFRCDPISEHNRLYWYRQTLGQGPEFLTYFQNEAQLEKSRLLSDRFSAERPKGSFSTLEIQRTEQGDSAMYLCASKIPGRNYGYTFGSGTRLTVV.

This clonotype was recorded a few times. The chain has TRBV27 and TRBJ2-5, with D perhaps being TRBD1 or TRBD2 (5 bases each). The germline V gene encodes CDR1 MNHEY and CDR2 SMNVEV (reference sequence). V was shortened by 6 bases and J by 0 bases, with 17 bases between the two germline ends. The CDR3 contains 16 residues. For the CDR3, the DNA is TGTGCCAGCAGCCCCAATTCTGGGACCTACCAAGAGACCCAGTACTTC. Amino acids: CASSPNSGTYQETQYF.

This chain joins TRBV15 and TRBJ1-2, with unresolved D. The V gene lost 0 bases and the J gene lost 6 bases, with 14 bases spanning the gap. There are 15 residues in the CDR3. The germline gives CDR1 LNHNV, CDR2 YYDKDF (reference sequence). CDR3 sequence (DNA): TGTGCCACCAGCAGAGAGCGCCTCCCCCGGAATGGCTACACCTTC. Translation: CATSRERLPRNGYTF.

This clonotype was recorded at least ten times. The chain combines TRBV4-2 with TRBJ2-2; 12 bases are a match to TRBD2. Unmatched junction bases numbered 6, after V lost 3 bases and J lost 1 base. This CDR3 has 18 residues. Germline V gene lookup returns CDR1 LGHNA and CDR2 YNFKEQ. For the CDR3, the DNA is TGTGCCAGCAGCCAGAATCCGGGACTAGCGGGGAACACCGGGGAGCTGTTTTTT. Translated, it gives CASSQNPGLAGNTGELFF.

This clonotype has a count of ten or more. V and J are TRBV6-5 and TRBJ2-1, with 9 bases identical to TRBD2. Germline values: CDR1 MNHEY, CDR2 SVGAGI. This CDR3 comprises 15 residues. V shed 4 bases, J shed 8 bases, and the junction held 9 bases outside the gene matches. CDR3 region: CASSFAGGLGYEQFF. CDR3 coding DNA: TGTGCCAGCAGTTTCGCGGGAGGGCTGGGCTATGAGCAGTTCTTC.

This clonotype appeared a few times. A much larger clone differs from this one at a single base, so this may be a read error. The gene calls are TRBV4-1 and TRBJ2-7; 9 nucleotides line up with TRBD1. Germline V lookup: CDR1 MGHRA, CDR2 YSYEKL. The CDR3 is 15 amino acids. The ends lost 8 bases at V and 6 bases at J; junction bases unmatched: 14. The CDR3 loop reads CASRLRHRGPGEQYF. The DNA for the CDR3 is TGCGCCAGCCGACTTCGTCACAGGGGGCCCGGCGAGCAGTACTTC.

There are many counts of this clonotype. The CDR3 DNA reads as TGTGCCAGCAGTGACTCCTACGAGCAGTACTTC. Protein sequence: CASSDSYEQYF. V and J are TRBV25-1 and TRBJ2-7; D is unclear. Germline CDR1 and CDR2: MGHDK and SYGVNS. V dropped 3 bases and J dropped 0 bases, with 0 bases sitting between them. The CDR3 is 11 residues long.

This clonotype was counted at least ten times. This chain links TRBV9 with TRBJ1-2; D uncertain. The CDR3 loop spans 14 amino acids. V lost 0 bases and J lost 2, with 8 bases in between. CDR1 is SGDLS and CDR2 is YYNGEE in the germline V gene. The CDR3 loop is CASSVGPGNYGYTF. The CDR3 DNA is TGTGCCAGCAGCGTAGGGCCCGGGAACTATGGCTACACCTTC. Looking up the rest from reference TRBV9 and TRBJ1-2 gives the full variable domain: DSGVTQTPKHLITATGQRVTLRCSPRSGDLSVYWYQQSLDQGLQFLIQYYNGEERAKGNILERFSAQQFPDLHSELNLSSLELGDSALYFCASSVGPGNYGYTFGSGTRLTVV.

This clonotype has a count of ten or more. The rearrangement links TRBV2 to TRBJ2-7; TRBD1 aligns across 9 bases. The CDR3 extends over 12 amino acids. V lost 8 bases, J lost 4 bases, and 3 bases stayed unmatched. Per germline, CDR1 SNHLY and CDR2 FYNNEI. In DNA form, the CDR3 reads TGTGCCAGCGGACAGGGGTCATACGAGCAGTACTTC. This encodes CASGQGSYEQYF.

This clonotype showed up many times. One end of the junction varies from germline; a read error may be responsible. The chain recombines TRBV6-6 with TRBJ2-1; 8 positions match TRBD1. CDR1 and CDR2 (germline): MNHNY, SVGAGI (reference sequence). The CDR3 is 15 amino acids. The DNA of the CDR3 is TGTGCCAGCAGTTACACGGACAGGGTCTACGATGAGCAGTTCTTC. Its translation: CASSYTDRVYDEQFF.

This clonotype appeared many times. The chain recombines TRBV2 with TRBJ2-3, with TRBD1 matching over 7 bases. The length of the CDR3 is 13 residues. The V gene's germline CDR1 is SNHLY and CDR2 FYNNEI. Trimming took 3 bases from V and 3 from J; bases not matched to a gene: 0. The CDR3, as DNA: TGTGCCAGCAGTGACAGGGGGACAGATACGCAGTATTTT. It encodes CASSDRGTDTQYF.

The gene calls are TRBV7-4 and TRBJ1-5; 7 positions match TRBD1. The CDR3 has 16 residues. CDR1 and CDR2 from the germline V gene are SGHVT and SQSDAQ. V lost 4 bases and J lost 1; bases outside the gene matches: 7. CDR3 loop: CASSSCRGASNQPQHF. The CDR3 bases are TGTGCCAGCAGCTCCTGCAGGGGGGCCAGCAATCAGCCCCAGCATTTT.

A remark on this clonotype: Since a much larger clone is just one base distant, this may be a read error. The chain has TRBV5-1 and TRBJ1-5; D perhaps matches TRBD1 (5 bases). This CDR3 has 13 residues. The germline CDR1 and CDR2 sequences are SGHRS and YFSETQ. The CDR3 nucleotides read TGCGCCAGCTGCTTCGGGGCCATGGAGCCCCAGCATTTT. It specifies CASCFGAMEPQHF.

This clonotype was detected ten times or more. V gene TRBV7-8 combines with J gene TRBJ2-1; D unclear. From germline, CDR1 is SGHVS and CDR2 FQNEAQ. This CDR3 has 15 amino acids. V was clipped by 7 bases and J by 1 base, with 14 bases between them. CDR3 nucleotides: TGTGCCAGCAACGGGTCTCCCTGGTCCTACAATGAGCAGTTCTTC. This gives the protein CASNGSPWSYNEQFF.

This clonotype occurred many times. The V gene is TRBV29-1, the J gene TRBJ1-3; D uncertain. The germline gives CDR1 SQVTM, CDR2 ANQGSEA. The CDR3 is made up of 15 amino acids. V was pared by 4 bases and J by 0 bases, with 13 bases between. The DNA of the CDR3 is TGCAGCGTTGTAGGCAGGTCAACCTCTGGAAACACCATATATTTT. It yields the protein CSVVGRSTSGNTIYF.